One and the same sample provided the 20 T cell receptor beta chains below, sequenced in a study of somatic mutations in cytotoxic T cells in rheumatoid arthritis. Using immunoSEQ multiplex PCR, the repertoire was profiled, and TCRdb retains in-frame clones only, with some absent. The sample holds over 8,000 clones, 75% to 95% seen once. Material: CD8+ T cells sorted from blood. Source of these receptors: a woman aged 18-35 years with rheumatoid arthritis.

This clone was seen more than once but under ten times. This sequence joins TRBV29-1 and TRBJ1-2, with D perhaps matching TRBD1 (5 bases). Trimming stripped 6 bases from V and 3 bases from J, with 8 bases between. Germline V gives CDR1 SQVTM, CDR2 ANQGSEA. This CDR3 has 11 amino acids. CDR3 protein: CSVTGYYGYTF. CDR3 bases: TGCAGCGTCACAGGATACTATGGCTACACCTTC.

V gene TRBV5-5 combines with J gene TRBJ2-7; perhaps TRBD1 as D (6 bases). The germline V gene encodes CDR1 SGHKS and CDR2 YYEKEE (reference sequence). V lost 3 bases to trimming and J lost 4 bases, with 17 bases between them. The CDR3 is 15 residues long. The CDR3, as DNA: TGTGCCAGCAGCTCGGGACATCAAGTGGGGTACGAGCAGTACTTC. It is translated as CASSSGHQVGYEQYF.

The CDR3 DNA is TGTGCCAGCAGCTTACGTACTAACGAGCAGTACTTC. Translated: CASSLRTNEQYF. This chain joins TRBV7-9 and TRBJ2-7; D gene ambiguous. Between the trimmed V and J ends, which lost 2 bases and 5 bases, there was a span of 7 bases. The CDR3 extends over 12 amino acids. Germline lookup yields CDR1 SEHNR and CDR2 FQNEAQ (reference sequence). The full variable domain, with the rest looked up from reference TRBV7-9 and TRBJ2-7, is DTGVSQNPRHKITKRGQNVTFRCDPISEHNRLYWYRQTLGQGPEFLTYFQNEAQLEKSRLLSDRFSAERPKGSFSTLEIQRTEQGDSAMYLCASSLRTNEQYFGPGTRLTVT.

The chain couples TRBV11-2 to TRBJ2-7; 12 positions agree with TRBD2. This CDR3 comprises 17 residues. V was clipped by 5 bases and J by 0 bases; unmatched bases: 8. Per the germline V gene, CDR1 is SGHAT and CDR2 is FQNNGV. The CDR3 DNA is TGTGCCAGCAGCAGAGGACTAGCGGGACGATACTCCTACGAGCAGTACTTC. Translating gives CASSRGLAGRYSYEQYF. Looking up the rest from reference TRBV11-2 and TRBJ2-7 gives the full variable domain: EAGVAQSPRYKIIEKRQSVAFWCNPISGHATLYWYQQILGQGPKLLIQFQNNGVVDDSQLPKDRFSAERLKGVDSTLKIQPAKLEDSAVYLCASSRGLAGRYSYEQYFGPGTRLTVT.

Concerning this clone itself: The final CDR3 position lacks the conserved phenylalanine or tryptophan, pointing to a likely read error. The limits of the CDR3 on the DNA are not certain, so only TCRdb's listed CDR3 is given. V gene TRBV4-3 combines with J gene TRBJ1-1. Germline CDR1 LGHNA, CDR2 YSLEER. The CDR3 sequence runs 18 residues, both termini included. The CDR3 is CASSPRRVEMAFPSVGFI.

This chain links TRBV5-4 with TRBJ1-4; D is unresolved. Germline-derived CDR1 and CDR2 are SGHNT and YYREEE (reference sequence). Trimming removed 4 bases from V and 7 bases from J, with 14 bases in between. The CDR3 is 14 amino acids. CDR3 protein: CASSAFGRVEKLFF. The CDR3 nucleotides read TGTGCCAGCAGCGCATTTGGGCGGGTTGAAAAACTGTTTTTT.

The chain couples TRBV9 to TRBJ2-1, with D perhaps TRBD1 (5 bases). V lost 0 bases, J lost 8 bases, and 15 bases lay in between. Germline V gives CDR1 SGDLS, CDR2 YYNGEE. This CDR3 has 15 residues. This chain's CDR3 is CASSVEASRAHEQFF. CDR3 nucleotides: TGTGCCAGCAGCGTAGAAGCGAGCAGGGCCCATGAGCAGTTCTTC.

This chain connects TRBV15 to TRBJ2-7; 7 bases match TRBD2. J gave up 7 bases and V 0 bases, and 3 bases lay outside the gene matches. Germline V gives CDR1 LNHNV, CDR2 YYDKDF (reference sequence). The CDR3 spans 13 residues. For the CDR3, the DNA is TGTGCCACCAGCAGAGACAACGGGAGGGAGCAGTACTTC. Residues: CATSRDNGREQYF.

The V and J genes are TRBV28 and TRBJ2-4; D perhaps matches TRBD1 (6 bases). The CDR3 length is 20 residues. V gave up 2 bases and J gave up 0 bases, with 23 bases separating them. Germline V CDR1 and CDR2: MDHEN, SYDVKM. CDR3 protein: CASSLRGVAGDLLAKNIQYF. In DNA, the CDR3 is TGTGCCAGCAGTTTAAGGGGCGTGGCAGGGGATCTACTAGCCAAAAACATTCAGTACTTC.

The chain carries TRBV27 and TRBJ2-3; D is unclear. The germline V gene encodes CDR1 MNHEY and CDR2 SMNVEV (reference sequence). The V gene lost 4 bases and the J gene lost 0 bases, with 8 bases spanning the gap. CDR3 size: 14 residues. The CDR3 loop reads CASSSLPSTDTQYF. CDR3 coding DNA: TGTGCCAGCAGTTCCCTCCCTAGCACAGATACGCAGTATTTT.

CDR3 coding DNA: TGTGCCAGCAGCCCAAGAGTCGAGATCGGGGAGCAGTTCTTC. It codes for CASSPRVEIGEQFF. This rearrangement joins TRBV9 to TRBJ2-1; D call uncertain. Germline V CDR1 and CDR2: SGDLS, YYNGEE. The CDR3 runs to 14 residues. The V and J ends lost 4 bases and 10 bases respectively, with 18 bases between them. The whole variable domain, remainder taken from reference TRBV9 and TRBJ2-1, is DSGVTQTPKHLITATGQRVTLRCSPRSGDLSVYWYQQSLDQGLQFLIQYYNGEERAKGNILERFSAQQFPDLHSELNLSSLELGDSALYFCASSPRVEIGEQFFGPGTRLTVL.

The rearrangement links TRBV27 to TRBJ1-1, with D possibly matching TRBD1 (5 bases). From germline, CDR1 is MNHEY and CDR2 SMNVEV (reference sequence). This CDR3 contains 14 residues. V lost 5 bases and J 1 base, leaving 11 bases between the germline ends. The chain's CDR3 is CASSPRGRNTEAFF. The CDR3 DNA reads TGTGCCAGCAGTCCCCGGGGGAGGAACACTGAAGCTTTCTTT.

V usage is TRBV27 and J usage is TRBJ1-5, with a weak D call TRBD1 (6 bases). CDR3 size: 16 residues. Germline CDR1 is MNHEY and CDR2 is SMNVEV (reference sequence). Trimming removed 4 bases at V and 1 base at J, with 14 bases between. As DNA, the CDR3 is TGTGCCAGCAGTTACGCAGGGGCCTTGAGCAATCAGCCCCAGCATTTT. Its protein product is CASSYAGALSNQPQHF.

This sequence joins TRBV27 and TRBJ2-5; 8 bases fit TRBD2. V lost 5 bases, J lost 4 bases, and 6 bases stayed unmatched. The CDR3 contains 14 residues. Germline CDR1 reads MNHEY; CDR2 reads SMNVEV (reference sequence). As DNA, the CDR3 is TGTGCCAGCAGTCACGGGACTAGAGGAGAGACCCAGTACTTC. It codes for CASSHGTRGETQYF.

The chain uses TRBV9 and TRBJ2-7, with TRBD2 matching 14 bases. Germline V CDR1 and CDR2: SGDLS, YYNGEE. This CDR3 contains 17 residues. J lost 2 bases, V lost 3 bases, and 7 bases had no gene match. The CDR3 loop is CASSDGLAGGQPYEQYF. CDR3 DNA sequence: TGTGCCAGCAGCGACGGACTAGCGGGGGGCCAACCCTACGAGCAGTACTTC. Drawing the rest from reference TRBV9 and TRBJ2-7, the complete variable domain is DSGVTQTPKHLITATGQRVTLRCSPRSGDLSVYWYQQSLDQGLQFLIQYYNGEERAKGNILERFSAQQFPDLHSELNLSSLELGDSALYFCASSDGLAGGQPYEQYFGPGTRLTVT.

J is TRBJ2-7 and V is TRBV6-5; D may be TRBD1 (7 bases). The V gene lost 5 bases and the J gene lost 4 bases, with 15 bases spanning the gap. Germline loops: CDR1 MNHEY, CDR2 SVGAGI. The CDR3 totals 14 residues. CDR3 loop: CASSATGTGYEQYF. CDR3 nucleotide sequence: TGTGCCAGCAGTGCGACAGGGACTGGGTACGAGCAGTACTTC.

The J gene is TRBJ1-2, the V gene TRBV4-3; D is uncertain. The V end lost 3 bases, the J end lost 0 bases, and 20 bases lay between the germline ends. Germline V CDR1 and CDR2: LGHNA, YSLEER. This CDR3 comprises 18 residues. CDR3 sequence reads: CASSQDQTDSNANYGYTF. The CDR3 coding sequence is TGCGCCAGCAGCCAGGACCAGACGGACTCCAATGCTAACTATGGCTACACCTTC.

This chain joins TRBV7-9 and TRBJ1-4; 7 nucleotides match TRBD1. Germline V gives CDR1 SEHNR, CDR2 FQNEAQ (reference sequence). This CDR3 contains 15 residues. V shed 5 bases, J shed 4 bases, and the junction held 7 bases outside the gene matches. The CDR3 spells CASSRGQALNEKLFF. CDR3 DNA sequence: TGTGCCAGCAGCCGCGGACAGGCTCTTAATGAAAAACTGTTTTTT.

The chain is built from TRBV7-9 and TRBJ2-2; TRBD2 might be the D (6 bases). In germline, CDR1 is SEHNR, CDR2 FQNEAQ (reference sequence). The CDR3 length is 15 residues. Trimming cost V 0 bases and J 5 bases, with 10 bases left between them. CDR3 coding DNA: TGTGCCAGCAGCTTAGCCCGGGAGCGGACCGGGGAGCTGTTTTTT. The encoded protein is CASSLARERTGELFF.

The chain has TRBV6-9 and TRBJ2-1, with D maybe TRBD1 (6 bases). Germline V gene lookup returns CDR1 MNHGY and CDR2 SVAAGI. V was pared by 10 bases and J by 9 bases, with 13 bases between. This CDR3 has 11 amino acids. CDR3 DNA: TGTGCCACTACCGACAGGTTTGAGCAGTTCTTC. This codes for CATTDRFEQFF.